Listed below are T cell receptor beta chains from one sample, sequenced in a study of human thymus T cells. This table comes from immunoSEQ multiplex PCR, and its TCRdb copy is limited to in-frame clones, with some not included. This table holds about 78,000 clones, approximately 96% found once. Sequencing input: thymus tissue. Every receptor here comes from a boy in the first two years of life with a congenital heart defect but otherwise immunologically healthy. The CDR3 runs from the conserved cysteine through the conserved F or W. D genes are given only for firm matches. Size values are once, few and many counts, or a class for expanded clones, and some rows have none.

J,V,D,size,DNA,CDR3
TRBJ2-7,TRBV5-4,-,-,TGTGCCAGCAGGCTTTGGGGGACAAGACCGAGGGGCATCTACGAGCAGTACTTC,CASRLWGTRPRGIYEQYF
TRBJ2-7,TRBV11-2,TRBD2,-,TGTGCCAGCAGCTTAGAAGGACTAGTTCGCGACGAGCAGTACTTC,CASSLEGLVRDEQYF
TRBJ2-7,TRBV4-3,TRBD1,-,TGCGCCAGCAGCCAAGAAAGGGGGCAGGAGCAGTACTTC,CASSQERGQEQYF
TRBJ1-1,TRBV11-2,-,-,TGTGCCAGCAGCTTAAAAGTTAGGGGGGAAGCGGCGAAGAGCATTGAAGCTTTCTTT,CASSLKVRGEAAKSIEAFF
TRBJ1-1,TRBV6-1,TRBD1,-,TGTGCCAGCAGTGCTTACAGGGGGCAGGGGAACACTGAAGCTTTCTTT,CASSAYRGQGNTEAFF
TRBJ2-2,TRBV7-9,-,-,TGTGCCAGCAGCCCCGCGAGGTCCGGGGAGCTGTTTTTT,CASSPARSGELFF
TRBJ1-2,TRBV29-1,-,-,TGCAGCGTTGTTTCACTTTTCGGCTACACCTTC,CSVVSLFGYTF
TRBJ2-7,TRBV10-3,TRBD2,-,TGTGCCATCTCCAGCGGGACTTCCTACGAGCAGTACTTC,CAISSGTSYEQYF
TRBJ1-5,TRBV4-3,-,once,TGCGCCAGCAGCCAAGATATTGAGGGGCGAGGCAATCAGCCCCAGCATTTT,CASSQDIEGRGNQPQHF
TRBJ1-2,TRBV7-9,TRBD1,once,TGTGCCAGCAGCTTTCAGGACAGGAACTATGGCTACACCTTC,CASSFQDRNYGYTF
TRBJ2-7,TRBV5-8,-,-,TGTGCCAGCAGCCTTAGACAGCGAAACTCCTACGAGCAGTACTTC,CASSLRQRNSYEQYF
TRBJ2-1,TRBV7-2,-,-,TGTGCCAGCAGCTCCTGGGCGGGACGACCGAGCTCCTACAATGAGCAGTTCTTC,CASSSWAGRPSSYNEQFF
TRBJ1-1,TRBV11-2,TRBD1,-,TGTGCCAGCAGCCGGGGGACAGGGTCAGAATTTGAAGCTTTCTTT,CASSRGTGSEFEAFF
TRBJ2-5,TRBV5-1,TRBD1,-,TGCGCCAGCAGCTCTTACAGGGGCGGTGAGACCCAGTACTTC,CASSSYRGGETQYF
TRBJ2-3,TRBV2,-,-,TGTGCCAGCACGTTGCCCCGCGGGACCGGCACAGATACGCAGTATTTT,CASTLPRGTGTDTQYF
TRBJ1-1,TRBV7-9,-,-,TGTGCCAGCGAGACCCCCGCCATGAACACTGAAGCTTTCTTT,CASETPAMNTEAFF
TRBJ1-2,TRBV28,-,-,TGTGCCAGCAGTCTTGGGGGAGACTATGGCTACACCTTC,CASSLGGDYGYTF
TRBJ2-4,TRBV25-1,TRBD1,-,TGTGCCAGCAGTACCACGGGACAGAACGTAGAAAACATTCAGTACTTC,CASSTTGQNVENIQYF
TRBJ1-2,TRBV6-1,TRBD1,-,TGTGCCAGCAGTGAAGGGTCAGGGGGTCCCGGCTACACCTTC,CASSEGSGGPGYTF
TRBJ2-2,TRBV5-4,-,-,TGTGCCAGCATTAATAACGGGGAGCTGTTTTTT,CASINNGELFF
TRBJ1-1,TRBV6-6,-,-,TGTGCCAGCAATAGAGGAGGTTACACTGAAGCTTTCTTT,CASNRGGYTEAFF
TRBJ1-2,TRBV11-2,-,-,TGTGCCAGCAGCGGAGGGGGGGAGTGCTATGGCTACACCTTC,CASSGGGECYGYTF
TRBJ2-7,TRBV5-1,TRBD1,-,TGCGCCAGCAGCTTGGGCGCTGGGACAGCTCCTAGAGAGCAGTACTTC,CASSLGAGTAPREQYF
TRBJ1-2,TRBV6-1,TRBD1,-,TGTGCCAGCAGTGTGACAGGGGGCCGTACTAACTATGGCTACACCTTC,CASSVTGGRTNYGYTF
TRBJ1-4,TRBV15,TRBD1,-,TGTGCCACCAGCGCCAAGGGGGGGACAGGCTTTAATGAAAAACTGTTTTTT,CATSAKGGTGFNEKLFF
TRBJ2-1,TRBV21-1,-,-,TGTGCCAGCAGCAAATCTTATCGGGAGGACGATTACAATGAGCAGTTCTTC,CASSKSYREDDYNEQFF
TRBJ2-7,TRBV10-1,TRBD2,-,TGCGCCAGCAGTGGGCGGGAGGGCCCATACGAGCAGTACTTC,CASSGREGPYEQYF
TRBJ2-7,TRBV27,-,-,TGTGCCAGCAGTCTCCAGACAGGAGGGAACGAGCAGTACTTC,CASSLQTGGNEQYF
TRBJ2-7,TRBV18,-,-,TGTGCCAGCTCACCACCTTCTAGCGACGAGCAGTACTTC,CASSPPSSDEQYF
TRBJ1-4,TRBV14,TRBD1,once,TGTGCCAGCAGCCTCTCGACAGGGAGGAATGAAAAACTGTTTTTT,CASSLSTGRNEKLFF
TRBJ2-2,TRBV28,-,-,TGTGCCAGCAGTTCCGGGCTAGCTCGTACCGGGGAGCTGTTTTTT,CASSSGLARTGELFF
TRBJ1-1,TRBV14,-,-,TGTGCCAGCAGCCTCCATACTGGGAACACTGAAGCTTTCTTT,CASSLHTGNTEAFF
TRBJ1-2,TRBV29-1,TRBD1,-,TGCAGCGTACCCATGGACAGGGTCGACTATGGCTACACCTTC,CSVPMDRVDYGYTF
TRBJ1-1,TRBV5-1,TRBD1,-,TGCGCCAGCAGCTTGGAAACGGCAGGGGGGAACACTGAAGCTTTCTTT,CASSLETAGGNTEAFF
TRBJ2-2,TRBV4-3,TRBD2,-,TGCGCCAGCAGCCAGGAGCGGGGGAGAAGCACCGGGGAGCTGTTTTTT,CASSQERGRSTGELFF
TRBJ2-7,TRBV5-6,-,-,TGTGCCAGCAGCTTGGATTACTACGGGGAAGGGGCCTACGAGCAGTACTTC,CASSLDYYGEGAYEQYF
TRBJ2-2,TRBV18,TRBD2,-,TGTGCCAGCTCACCACCGGGACTAGACGTCGGGGAGCTGTTTTTT,CASSPPGLDVGELFF
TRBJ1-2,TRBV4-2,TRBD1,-,TGTGCCAGCAGCCAGAAGACAGGGACCTTCTATGGCTACACCTTC,CASSQKTGTFYGYTF
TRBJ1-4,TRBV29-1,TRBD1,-,TGCAGCGCCCAGGGACAGGGGCCTAATGAAAAACTGTTTTTT,CSAQGQGPNEKLFF
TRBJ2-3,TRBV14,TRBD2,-,TGTGCCAGCACCCGACTAGCGGGGGGCCCCCCAGATACGCAGTATTTT,CASTRLAGGPPDTQYF
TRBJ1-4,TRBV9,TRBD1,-,TGTGCCAGCAGCGTGGGGGTTGACAGGGGCTATAATGAAAAACTGTTTTTT,CASSVGVDRGYNEKLFF
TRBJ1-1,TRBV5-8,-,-,TGTGCCAGCAGCCGCCGGGGGCCTCAGAACACTGAAGCTTTCTTT,CASSRRGPQNTEAFF
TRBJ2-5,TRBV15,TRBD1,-,TGTGCCACCAGCACCGGGACAGGGGTAATAAGAGAAGCGACCCAGTACTTC,CATSTGTGVIREATQYF
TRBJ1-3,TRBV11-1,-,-,TGTGCCAGCAGCTTAAGCCGCTCTGGAAACACCATATATTTT,CASSLSRSGNTIYF
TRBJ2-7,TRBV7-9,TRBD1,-,TGTGCCAGCAGCTTAGAACGCGACAGGGGGAAGACGTCCTACGAGCAGTACTTC,CASSLERDRGKTSYEQYF
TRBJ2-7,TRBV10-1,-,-,TGCGCCAGCAGTGAGTCGGAAAACCAGGAAACTGCCTACGAGCAGTACTTC,CASSESENQETAYEQYF
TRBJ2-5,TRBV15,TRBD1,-,TGTGCCACCAGCAGAGAAGAAGGGGGCCGGGAGACCCAGTACTTC,CATSREEGGRETQYF
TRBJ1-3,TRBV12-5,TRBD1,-,TGTGCTAGTGGGATGGACAGGGAGATAGTAAGGGGAAACACCATATATTTT,CASGMDREIVRGNTIYF
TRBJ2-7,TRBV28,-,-,TGTGCCAGCAGTTCCAATCCCACAGACAGAAGTCTGGAAGAGCAGTACTTC,CASSSNPTDRSLEEQYF
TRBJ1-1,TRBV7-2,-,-,TGTGCCAGCAGCGGTGACGGGTATAACACTGAAGCTTTCTTT,CASSGDGYNTEAFF
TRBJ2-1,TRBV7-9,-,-,TGTGCCAGCAGTCACTTAACGACAGGCCAATTCTACAATGAGCAGTTCTTC,CASSHLTTGQFYNEQFF
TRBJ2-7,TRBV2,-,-,TGTGCCAGCAGATCCACCCCTGATTATAACGAGCAGTACTTC,CASRSTPDYNEQYF
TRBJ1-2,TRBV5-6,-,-,TGTGCCAGCAGCTTGTATCTCAGGGTGAATGGCTACACCTTC,CASSLYLRVNGYTF
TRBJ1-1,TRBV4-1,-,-,TGCGCCAGCAGCCAAGAAAACGGGGGGCTTAAGGGCCCGGTAAAAGCTTTCTTT,CASSQENGGLKGPVKAFF